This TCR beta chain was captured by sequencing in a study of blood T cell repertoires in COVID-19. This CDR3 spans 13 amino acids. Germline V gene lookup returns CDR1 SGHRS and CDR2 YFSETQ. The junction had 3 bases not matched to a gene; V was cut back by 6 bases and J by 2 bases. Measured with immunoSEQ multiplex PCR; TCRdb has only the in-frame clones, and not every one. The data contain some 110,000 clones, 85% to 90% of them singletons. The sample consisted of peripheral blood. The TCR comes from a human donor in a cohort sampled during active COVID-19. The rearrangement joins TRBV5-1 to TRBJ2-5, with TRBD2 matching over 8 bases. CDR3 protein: CASTTSGQETQYF. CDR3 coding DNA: TGCGCCAGCACCACTAGCGGTCAAGAGACCCAGTACTTC.